The 17 T cell receptor beta chains in this list originate from one sample, sequenced in a study of Graves' ophthalmopathy and Graves' hyperthyroidism. RNA transcripts provided the template for amplifying TCR beta CDR3 regions. RT-PCR with HTBI primers came first, then second-round multiplex PCR. MiXCR, applied by TCRdb to the multiplex PCR reads, yields one record per CDR3 protein. Of some 1.1 million distinct CDR3 sequences listed, about 36% are singletons. Sequencing was performed on peripheral blood or thyroid tissue (not recorded which). The source is an adult man with Graves' hyperthyroidism.

The chain has TRBV19 and TRBJ1-1; D is possibly TRBD1 (5 bases). V was pared by 7 bases and J by 10 bases, with 7 bases between. This CDR3 spans 9 amino acids. Germline V CDR1 and CDR2: LNHDA, SQIVND (reference sequence). DNA of the CDR3: TGTGCCAGTATGGGGGGAGCTTTCTTT. Translating gives CASMGGAFF.

There are a few counts of this clonotype. This chain links TRBV7-2 with TRBJ2-7; a weak D match, TRBD2 (7 bases). Germline CDR1 is SGHTA and CDR2 is FQGNSA. CDR3 size: 17 residues. With 0 bases removed from V and 2 bases from J, the gap between germline ends came to 17 bases. This chain's CDR3 is CASSLAYWSGTTYEQYF. CDR3 in DNA: TGTGCCAGCAGCTTAGCGTATTGGAGCGGGACAACCTACGAGCAGTACTTC.

This sequence joins TRBV5-5 and TRBJ2-5; TRBD2 aligns across 12 bases. V was pared by 4 bases and J by 3 bases, with 10 bases of the junction left unmatched. The CDR3 has 17 residues. CDR1 SGHKS and CDR2 YYEKEE come from the germline V gene (reference sequence). In DNA, the CDR3 is TGTGCCAGCAGCACGGGACTAGCGGGTGGTCTAAAAGAGACCCAGTACTTC. Protein product: CASSTGLAGGLKETQYF.

The DNA of the CDR3 is TGTGCCATCACCGGGACAGGCAATTCACCCCTCCACTTT. As protein: CAITGTGNSPLHF. The V and J genes are TRBV10-3 and TRBJ1-6; 8 positions match TRBD1. The CDR3 sequence is 13 residues long. Germline trimming cut 7 bases from V and 7 bases from J; bases unmatched to any gene: 3. Germline CDR1 ENHRY, CDR2 SYGVKD.

This clonotype was seen ten or more times. The chain combines TRBV20-1 with TRBJ2-5, with D perhaps matching TRBD2 (5 bases). Germline-derived CDR1 and CDR2 are DFQATT and SNEGSKA (reference sequence). CDR3 size: 16 residues. Trimming pared 5 bases from V and 5 bases from J, leaving 24 bases between. The CDR3 DNA follows: TGCAGTGCTCCGGTCCTGGCAGGAGGCTATTGGGAGACCCAGTACTTC. Its translation: CSAPVLAGGYWETQYF.

This clonotype is a singleton in its sample. This may come from a read error, since a much larger clone is one base off. CDR3 DNA sequence: TGTGCCAGCAGCCCCCTGGACAGGAAATCCTGCGAGCAGTACTTC. Protein sequence: CASSPLDRKSCEQYF. V usage is TRBV11-2 and J usage is TRBJ2-7, with 7 bases fitting TRBD1. The germline V gene has CDR1 SGHAT and CDR2 FQNNGV. This CDR3 region has 15 residues.

The J gene is TRBJ2-7, the V gene TRBV7-9, with TRBD2 matching over 7 bases. There are 11 residues in the CDR3. Germline values: CDR1 SEHNR, CDR2 FQNEAQ (reference sequence). V was clipped by 8 bases and J by 5 bases; unmatched bases: 3. The CDR3, as DNA: TGTGCCAGCGGAGCGGGACACGAGCAGTACTTC. Amino acid sequence: CASGAGHEQYF.

In this sample, this clonotype turned up many times. V gene TRBV13 combines with J gene TRBJ2-7, with 13 bases identical to TRBD2. V trimming: 5 bases; J trimming: 3 bases; junction bases outside the gene matches: 7. Germline CDR1 and CDR2: PRHDT and FYEKMQ (reference sequence). The CDR3 covers 16 residues. CDR3 DNA sequence: TGTGCCAGCAGCCTTTTCGGACTAGCGGGAGTCTACGAGCAGTACTTC. It encodes CASSLFGLAGVYEQYF.

The genes are TRBV6-5 and TRBJ2-5; 7 bases match TRBD2. With 6 bases clipped from V and 2 bases from J, the junction kept 12 bases outside the gene matches. The CDR3 is 16 residues long. Germline V CDR1 and CDR2: MNHEY, SVGAGI. CDR3 sequence (DNA): TGTGCCAGCAGCCGCGGGAGAGGTTGGCTTCAAGAGACCCAGTACTTC. The encoded protein is CASSRGRGWLQETQYF.

To note about this clonotype: One junction end disagrees with the germline gene, perhaps due to a read error. The chain is built from TRBV7-9 and TRBJ1-1; D is unresolved. The CDR3 loop spans 13 amino acids. From germline, CDR1 is SEHNR and CDR2 FQNEAQ (reference sequence). CDR3 in DNA: TGTGCCAGCAGCCAAGACGTGAACACTGAACCTTTCTTT. The encoded protein is CASSQDVNTEPFF.

Concerning this clonotype itself: Relative to the germline gene, one junction end is altered; a read error may explain this. The chain joins TRBV10-2 to TRBJ2-7, with D possibly TRBD2 on 5 matching bases. The germline V gene has CDR1 WSHSY and CDR2 SAAADI. The CDR3 is 14 residues long. This CDR3 is CASISGSSFYEQYF. DNA for the CDR3: TGTGCCAGCATATCGGGGAGTAGTTTCTACGAGCAGTACTTC.

V is TRBV29-1 and J is TRBJ1-1; 7 bases align to TRBD1. Germline CDR1 is SQVTM and CDR2 is ANQGSEA. The CDR3 runs 13 residues. Germline trimming cut 2 bases from V and 5 bases from J; bases unmatched to any gene: 5. Here the CDR3 reads CSVETGVATEAFF. The DNA of the CDR3 is TGCAGCGTTGAAACAGGGGTAGCGACTGAAGCTTTCTTT.

As for this clonotype: A junction end diverges from the germline sequence, so it may reflect a read error. The rearrangement uses TRBV15 and TRBJ1-1; D is perhaps TRBD1 (5 bases). Looked up from germline, CDR1 is LNHNV and CDR2 is YYDKDF (reference sequence). The CDR3 spans 15 residues. CDR3 residues: CATSREGNRNPEAFF. CDR3 nucleotide sequence: TGTGCCACCAGCCGAGAAGGGAACAGGAACCCTGAAGCTTTCTTT.

The rearrangement joins TRBV20-1 to TRBJ1-2; tentative D call: TRBD1 (5 bases). Trimming shortened V by 7 bases and J by 5 bases, and 23 bases separated the two germline ends. CDR1 is DFQATT and CDR2 is SNEGSKA in the germline V gene (reference sequence). The CDR3 is 15 amino acids. The CDR3 loop reads CSGTGPLRTAYGYTF. The CDR3 DNA follows: TGCAGTGGGACGGGACCTTTGAGAACGGCGTATGGCTACACCTTC.

This chain joins TRBV29-1 and TRBJ1-6; D is undetermined. The CDR3 runs to 15 residues. Germline-derived CDR1 and CDR2 are SQVTM and ANQGSEA. Trimming stripped 4 bases from V and 0 bases from J, with 10 bases between. The CDR3 nucleotides read TGCAGCGTTGCCACCGCTGGCTCCTATAATTCACCCCTCCACTTT. It translates to CSVATAGSYNSPLHF.

The sample holds many counts of this clonotype. V usage is TRBV29-1 and J usage is TRBJ2-7; maybe TRBD2 (7 bases). Germline CDR1 SQVTM, CDR2 ANQGSEA. The length of the CDR3 is 13 residues. Trimming pared 4 bases from V and 5 bases from J, leaving 15 bases between. The CDR3 sequence is CSVALGGRNEQYF. The CDR3 DNA follows: TGCAGCGTTGCGTTGGGGGGGCGCAACGAGCAGTACTTC.

J is TRBJ1-2 and V is TRBV10-2; 8 nucleotides match TRBD1. Looked up from germline, CDR1 is WSHSY and CDR2 is SAAADI. The CDR3 is 17 residues long. V lost 5 bases and J lost 3; bases outside the gene matches: 14. The CDR3, as DNA: TGCGCCAGCAGTTTGGCGGGACAGGCGAGGGGCTACTATGGCTACACCTTC. Its protein is CASSLAGQARGYYGYTF.